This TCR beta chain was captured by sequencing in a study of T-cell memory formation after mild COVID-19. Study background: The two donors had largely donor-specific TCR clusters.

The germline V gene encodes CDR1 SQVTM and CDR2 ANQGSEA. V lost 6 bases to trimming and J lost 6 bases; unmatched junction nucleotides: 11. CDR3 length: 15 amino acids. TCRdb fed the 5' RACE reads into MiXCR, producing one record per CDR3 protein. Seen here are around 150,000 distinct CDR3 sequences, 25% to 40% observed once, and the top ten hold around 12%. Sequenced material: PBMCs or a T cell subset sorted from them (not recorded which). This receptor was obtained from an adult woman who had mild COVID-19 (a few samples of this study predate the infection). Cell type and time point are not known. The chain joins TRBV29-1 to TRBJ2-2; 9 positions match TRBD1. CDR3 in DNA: TGCAGCGTGCCCCGGGACAGGGAAGGGGCCGGGGAGCTGTTTTTT. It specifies CSVPRDREGAGELFF.